What follows are 16 T cell receptor beta chains derived from one specimen sequenced in a study of identical twins. MiXCR, run by TCRdb on the 5' RACE reads, gives a single entry per CDR3 protein. The sample lists a few hundred thousand distinct CDR3 sequences; about 11% were seen once. The sequenced material came from memory T cells sorted from blood. These receptors all stem from a man aged 50 to 60 in good health.

This clonotype was counted between two and nine times. The chain has TRBV29-1 and TRBJ2-7; D is ambiguous. The germline V and J ends were trimmed by 4 bases and 2 bases, with 12 bases remaining between them. Germline V gene sequence: CDR1 SQVTM, CDR2 ANQGSEA. The CDR3 has 13 residues. This CDR3 reads CSVVQFPPYEQYF. CDR3 sequence (DNA): TGCAGCGTTGTTCAATTTCCACCCTACGAGCAGTACTTC.

The chain carries TRBV6-2 or TRBV6-3 and TRBJ2-1; tentatively, D is TRBD1 or TRBD2 (5 bases each). V was trimmed by 7 bases and J by 9 bases, leaving 19 bases between them. The CDR3 is 14 residues long. In germline, CDR1 is MNHEY, CDR2 SVGEGT. The CDR3 sequence: CASTRQLGVGEQFF. CDR3 DNA sequence: TGTGCCAGCACCCGGCAACTAGGGGTCGGTGAGCAGTTCTTC.

This clonotype was detected only a few times. This chain joins TRBV4-1 and TRBJ1-4; D ambiguous. Looked up from germline, CDR1 is MGHRA and CDR2 is YSYEKL. The CDR3 consists of 16 residues. The V gene lost 7 bases and the J gene lost 0 bases, with 15 bases spanning the gap. CDR3 region: CASTLGGEATNEKLFF. CDR3 DNA: TGCGCCAGCACGTTAGGTGGGGAGGCAACTAATGAAAAACTGTTTTTT.

The gene calls are TRBV7-9 and TRBJ1-6; no definite D call. The CDR3 has 15 residues. V was trimmed by 0 bases and J by 9 bases, leaving 12 bases between them. The germline gives CDR1 SEHNR, CDR2 FQNEAQ (reference sequence). The CDR3 region has the DNA TGTGCCAGCAGCTTAGCGGCAGGACTCAGTTCACCCCTCCACTTT. It is translated as CASSLAAGLSSPLHF.

With regard to this clonotype: The junction departs from the called germline gene at one end, perhaps through a read error. This rearrangement joins TRBV9 to TRBJ2-1; 9 bases agree with TRBD1. The CDR3 extends over 17 amino acids. The germline V gene encodes CDR1 SGDLS and CDR2 YYNGEE. The CDR3 protein is CASSPRSGTGNYSEQFF. The CDR3 nucleotides read TGTGCCAGCAGCCCCCGTTCCGGGACAGGGAACTACAGTGAGCAGTTCTTC.

This clonotype was seen a few times. J is TRBJ2-2 and V is TRBV7-2; D is perhaps TRBD1 (6 bases). Trimming cost V 1 base and J 4 bases, with 7 bases left between them. The CDR3 runs 14 residues. CDR1 is SGHTA and CDR2 is FQGNSA in the germline V gene. CDR3 in amino acids: CASSLVGGTGELFF. The CDR3 DNA reads TGTGCCAGCAGCTTAGTAGGGGGCACCGGGGAGCTGTTTTTT. Full variable domain (missing parts from reference TRBV7-2 and TRBJ2-2): GAGVSQSPSNKVTEKGKDVELRCDPISGHTALYWYRQSLGQGLEFLIYFQGNSAPDKSGLPSDRFSAERTGGSVSTLTIQRTQQEDSAVYLCASSLVGGTGELFFGEGSRLTVL.

The sample holds a few counts of this clonotype. V usage is TRBV28 and J usage is TRBJ1-6; D is uncertain. Germline lookup yields CDR1 MDHEN and CDR2 SYDVKM. There are 14 residues in the CDR3. Between the trimmed V and J ends, which lost 6 bases and 10 bases, there was a span of 16 bases. CDR3 DNA sequence: TGTGCCAGCAGATCCTCCACGGCCAACTCACCCCTCCACTTT. It encodes CASRSSTANSPLHF.

The chain employs TRBV20-1 and TRBJ2-1; 8 positions match TRBD2. Germline loops: CDR1 DFQATT, CDR2 SNEGSKA (reference sequence). The CDR3 contains 14 residues. J lost 6 bases, V lost 4 bases, and 8 bases had no gene match. CDR3 DNA sequence: TGCAGTGCTAAGAGCGGGAGACCAGGCAATGAGCAGTTCTTC. Translation: CSAKSGRPGNEQFF.

The rearrangement uses TRBV12-3 or TRBV12-4 and TRBJ2-7; tentatively, D is TRBD1 (5 bases). The CDR3 is made up of 12 amino acids. V lost 0 bases and J lost 6, with 6 bases in between. The CDR3 bases are TGTGCCAGCAGTTTAGCCAGGGTCGAGCAGTACTTC. Translating gives CASSLARVEQYF.

This clonotype was detected many times. CDR3 loop: CASSRGAGTDNSPLHF. The DNA for the CDR3 is TGTGCCAGCAGCCGCGGAGCAGGGACAGATAATTCACCCCTCCACTTT. The chain combines TRBV5-5 with TRBJ1-6; 7 bases map to TRBD1. Germline V gives CDR1 SGHKS, CDR2 YYEKEE (reference sequence). Trimming took 4 bases from V and 5 from J; bases not matched to a gene: 9. CDR3 length: 16 amino acids.

This chain uses TRBV27 with TRBJ1-5; 9 bases agree with TRBD1. V lost 5 bases and J lost 7; bases outside the gene matches: 9. Germline V gene sequence: CDR1 MNHEY, CDR2 SMNVEV (reference sequence). The CDR3 covers 15 residues. CDR3 protein: CASSTAGTGSQPQHF. CDR3 bases: TGTGCCAGCAGTACCGCCGGGACAGGGTCCCAGCCCCAGCATTTT.

The J gene is TRBJ1-1, the V gene TRBV6-1; D not resolved. The length of the CDR3 is 13 residues. The germline gives CDR1 MNHNS, CDR2 SASEGT. V lost 6 bases and J 5 bases, leaving 13 bases between the germline ends. The CDR3 protein is CASRTPGGTEAFF. The DNA of the CDR3 is TGTGCCAGCAGAACCCCGGGTGGAACTGAAGCTTTCTTT.

This clonotype was seen repeatedly, ten times or more. This chain connects TRBV6-2 or TRBV6-3 to TRBJ2-5; 7 bases map to TRBD2. The V segment lost 6 bases and the J segment 2 bases; nucleotides outside the gene matches: 9. The CDR3 length is 15 residues. From germline, CDR1 is MNHEY and CDR2 SVGEGT. Here the CDR3 reads CASREGWREQETQYF. The CDR3 DNA sequence: TGTGCCAGCAGGGAAGGGTGGCGGGAGCAAGAGACCCAGTACTTC.

This clonotype was observed at least ten times. This chain links TRBV7-8 with TRBJ1-6; D is undetermined. Germline V lookup: CDR1 SGHVS, CDR2 FQNEAQ. This CDR3 comprises 12 residues. Trimming took 6 bases from V and 6 from J, leaving 6 bases between them. This CDR3 is CASREGNSPLHF. The CDR3, as DNA: TGTGCCAGCAGGGAGGGTAATTCACCCCTCCACTTT.

This clonotype was found a few times. The V call is TRBV10-3, the J call TRBJ2-7, with D unclear. Trimming pared 4 bases from V and 6 bases from J, leaving 10 bases between. Germline-derived CDR1 and CDR2 are ENHRY and SYGVKD. The CDR3 totals 12 residues. DNA for the CDR3: TGTGCCATCAGTGTAAACTTAGTCGAGCAGTACTTC. It yields the protein CAISVNLVEQYF.

This clonotype was seen more than once but under ten times. This rearrangement joins TRBV11-1 to TRBJ2-1, with TRBD2 matching 13 bases. The CDR3 is 18 residues long. The germline V gene encodes CDR1 SGHAT and CDR2 FQDESV (reference sequence). V trimming: 4 bases; J trimming: 0 bases; junction bases outside the gene matches: 6. The CDR3, as DNA: TGTGCCAGCAGCTCGACTAGCGGGAGGCAACTCTCCTACAATGAGCAGTTCTTC. Its translation: CASSSTSGRQLSYNEQFF.